The sample holds a few counts of the clone carrying this T cell receptor beta chain. Antigen unknown. The sample is drawn from a study of cytomegalovirus exposure and HLA in healthy donors. Germline values: CDR1 SGHTA, CDR2 FQGNSA. The CDR3 runs 14 residues. Trimming took off 3 bases at V and 0 bases at J, with 5 bases between the two ends. Study results and limitations: Sequencing depth roughly uniform across donors was assumed in presence/absence analyses. From TCR beta sequences, most subjects' HLA-A and HLA-B alleles were reportedly predicted accurately. In a later analysis, HLA-associated TCR beta chains were more clonally expanded than equally common others.

13 Jbeta primers and 60 Vbeta primers were used for the PCR. Method: immunoSEQ multiplex PCR; TCRdb's copy keeps in-frame clones and lacks some. The sample has around 140,000 clones, around 10% seen once; the top ten hold roughly 7.2%. The sequence was obtained from a woman aged 40 to 55 in good health and CMV-seropositive. The sequencing input was PBMCs. The gene calls are TRBV7-2 and TRBJ2-2; D not certain. The CDR3 loop reads CASSFQANTGELFF. In nucleotides, the CDR3 is TGTGCCAGCAGCTTCCAGGCGAACACCGGGGAGCTGTTTTTT.